Listed here are 31 T cell receptor beta chains from one sample, sequenced in a study of CXCR4 blockade with PD-1 therapy in pancreatic cancer. Repertoires were generated with immunoSEQ multiplex PCR, while TCRdb's copy carries only in-frame clones and drops some. The data hold approximately 8,900 clones, with about 60% observed a single time. Sequenced sample: tumor tissue. The receptors were gathered from a human donor with pancreatic ductal adenocarcinoma.

This chain links TRBV18 with TRBJ1-1, with a weak D call TRBD1 (5 bases). This CDR3 has 13 residues. Per the germline V gene, CDR1 is KGHSH and CDR2 is LQKENI. V was clipped by 2 bases and J by 3 bases, with 7 bases between them. CDR3 in DNA: TGTGCCAGCTCACCAGGGGCCCACACTGAAGCTTTCTTT. Its protein product is CASSPGAHTEAFF.

CDR3 in amino acids: CASSIDRQGENEQFF. CDR3 in DNA: TGTGCCAGTAGTATAGATCGCCAGGGTGAAAATGAGCAGTTCTTC. The chain uses TRBV19 and TRBJ2-1; weak D call: TRBD1 (5 bases). Trimming removed 0 bases at V and 7 bases at J, with 13 bases between. CDR3 length equals 15 residues. Germline V gene sequence: CDR1 LNHDA, CDR2 SQIVND (reference sequence).

The rearrangement links TRBV10-2 to TRBJ2-7; D is unclear. CDR1 is WSHSY, CDR2 SAAADI, per germline. Between the trimmed V and J ends, which lost 8 bases and 1 base, there was a span of 12 bases. CDR3 length: 13 residues. CDR3 coding DNA: TGCGCCAGCCCACTGAGCGTTTCCTACGAGCAGTACTTC. It translates to CASPLSVSYEQYF.

This clone is labeled medium-sized. CDR3 region: CASSPRTGRTTGELFF. The CDR3 region has the DNA TGTGCCAGCAGCCCACGGACAGGGAGGACCACCGGGGAGCTGTTTTTT. This sequence joins TRBV11-3 and TRBJ2-2, with 8 bases aligning to TRBD1. The V gene end was trimmed by 5 bases and the J gene end by 4 bases; junction bases not matched to a gene: 9. This CDR3 has 16 residues. Germline values: CDR1 SGHNT, CDR2 YENEEA.

A note on this clone: The junction and the germline gene differ at one end; a read error may be behind it. The V call is TRBV5-1, the J call TRBJ2-5; D tentatively reads TRBD1 or TRBD2 (5 bases each). The CDR3 contains 15 residues. Germline CDR1 SGHRS, CDR2 YFSETQ. The CDR3 is CASSLVGGSQETQYF. The CDR3 DNA reads TGCGCCAGCAGCTTGGTTGGGGGTTCCCAAGAGACTCAGTACTTC.

This clone came up a few times. The V gene is TRBV11-3, the J gene TRBJ2-5; perhaps TRBD1 as D (5 bases). The V gene's germline CDR1 is SGHNT and CDR2 YENEEA. This CDR3 spans 14 amino acids. V was trimmed by 3 bases and J by 0 bases, leaving 8 bases between them. The CDR3 DNA sequence: TGTGCCAGCAGCTTTAGCAGGGACCAAGAGACCCAGTACTTC. Translated: CASSFSRDQETQYF. The full variable domain, its missing parts supplied by reference TRBV11-3 and TRBJ2-5, is EAGVVQSPRYKIIEKKQPVAFWCNPISGHNTLYWYLQNLGQGPELLIRYENEEAVDDSQLPKDRFSAERLKGVDSTLKIQPAELGDSAVYLCASSFSRDQETQYFGPGTRLLVL.

The chain has TRBV19 and TRBJ1-6; D ambiguous. In germline, CDR1 is LNHDA, CDR2 SQIVND (reference sequence). The length of the CDR3 is 15 residues. V was cut by 3 bases and J by 10 bases, with 16 bases left in between. In DNA, the CDR3 is TGTGCCAGTAGTATCGGAGCGGCGGGAGGGTCACCCCTCCACTTT. Its protein is CASSIGAAGGSPLHF.

This clone was observed a single time. The chain combines TRBV19 with TRBJ2-1, with TRBD2 identical over 10 bases. The CDR3 length is 17 residues. Germline V gene data show CDR1 as LNHDA and CDR2 as SQIVND (reference sequence). Losses at the gene ends were 4 bases for V and 4 bases for J; bases not matched to a gene: 10. The CDR3 loop reads CASSTTSTSGLYNEQFF. The DNA of the CDR3 is TGTGCCAGTAGTACAACTTCGACTAGCGGGTTGTACAATGAGCAGTTCTTC.

The chain uses TRBV2 and TRBJ1-1; D gene uncertain. Germline V gene sequence: CDR1 SNHLY, CDR2 FYNNEI. CDR3 length equals 14 residues. V was cut by 5 bases and J by 1 base, with 11 bases left in between. CDR3 sequence: CASSPRARNTEAFF. CDR3 coding DNA: TGTGCCAGCAGTCCCCGGGCCAGGAACACTGAAGCTTTCTTT. The full variable domain, its missing parts supplied by reference TRBV2 and TRBJ1-1, is EPEVTQTPSHQVTQMGQEVILRCVPISNHLYFYWYRQILGQKVEFLVSFYNNEISEKSEIFDDQFSVERPDGSNFTLKIRSTKLEDSAMYFCASSPRARNTEAFFGQGTRLTVV.

The rearrangement joins TRBV30 to TRBJ1-5; D is perhaps TRBD1 (6 bases). In germline, CDR1 is GTSNPN, CDR2 SVGIG (reference sequence). V lost 2 bases and J lost 1, with 9 bases in between. CDR3 length equals 14 residues. Here the CDR3 reads CAWSQGLSNQPQHF. The CDR3 DNA follows: TGTGCCTGGAGTCAGGGGTTGAGCAATCAGCCCCAGCATTTT.

This clone was counted a single time. The V gene is TRBV19, the J gene TRBJ1-3; no reliable D call. Germline CDR1 and CDR2: LNHDA and SQIVND (reference sequence). The CDR3 covers 14 residues. Trimming pared 3 bases from V and 6 bases from J, leaving 12 bases between. For the CDR3, the DNA is TGTGCCAGTAGTATCCGGACGGGTCTAAACACCATATATTTT. It codes for CASSIRTGLNTIYF.

The J gene is TRBJ2-7, the V gene TRBV14, with D perhaps TRBD2 (7 bases). Trimming shortened V by 4 bases and J by 3 bases, and 13 bases separated the two germline ends. Germline V gene data show CDR1 as SGHDN and CDR2 as FVKESK. The CDR3 sequence is 14 residues long. The CDR3 nucleotides are TGTGCCAGCAGCCGTCGGGGGGCTCGCTACGAGCAGTACTTC. This gives the protein CASSRRGARYEQYF.

This clone was detected once. The rearrangement joins TRBV30 to TRBJ2-2; TRBD1 might be the D (6 bases). The CDR3 sequence is 15 residues long. Germline loops: CDR1 GTSNPN, CDR2 SVGIG (reference sequence). Trimming cost V 0 bases and J 7 bases, with 15 bases left between them. Written as DNA, the CDR3 is TGTGCCTGGAGTGTAGTGATTGGGGGCGGCGGGGAGCTGTTTTTT. This codes for CAWSVVIGGGGELFF.

This clone was counted a few times. This chain connects TRBV12-5 to TRBJ2-5, with D perhaps matching TRBD2 (5 bases). V lost 6 bases and J lost 3, with 14 bases in between. Germline CDR1 reads LGHNT; CDR2 reads FRNRAP. This CDR3 has 14 amino acids. Written as DNA, the CDR3 is TGTGCTAGTGGCTCCGGGAACGACGAAGAGACCCAGTACTTC. Translation: CASGSGNDEETQYF.

V and J are TRBV30 and TRBJ1-2; the D is unclear. Per germline, CDR1 GTSNPN and CDR2 SVGIG (reference sequence). V was clipped by 5 bases and J by 2 bases, with 15 bases between them. This CDR3 has 14 residues. For the CDR3, the DNA is TGTGCCTGGTCCCGAACGGCAGTAAACTATGGCTACACCTTC. Residues: CAWSRTAVNYGYTF.

The CDR3 DNA reads TGTGCCAGTAGATTAGCGGGATCTGTTAATGAGCAGTTCTTC. Translating gives CASRLAGSVNEQFF. The rearrangement links TRBV19 to TRBJ2-1; 8 nucleotides match TRBD2. The CDR3 contains 14 residues. V lost 6 bases and J lost 7; bases outside the gene matches: 8. Germline-derived CDR1 and CDR2 are LNHDA and SQIVND (reference sequence).

Comment on this clone: Distinct nucleotide sequences in the sample also encode this CDR3. The chain joins TRBV19 to TRBJ2-5, with TRBD1 matching over 8 bases. Per the germline V gene, CDR1 is LNHDA and CDR2 is SQIVND (reference sequence). The CDR3 is 15 amino acids. The V and J ends lost 3 bases and 5 bases, in that order; junction bases with no gene match: 8. The CDR3 region is CASSMGRGRQETQYF. The CDR3 bases are TGTGCCAGTAGTATGGGCAGGGGGCGACAGGAGACCCAGTACTTC.

The chain joins TRBV14 to TRBJ2-3; 15 bases align to TRBD2. Trimming at V came to 4 bases and at J to 5 bases, leaving 4 bases not matched to a gene. In germline, CDR1 is SGHDN, CDR2 FVKESK. The CDR3 loop spans 16 amino acids. The CDR3 is CASSPGTSGRIDTQYF. The CDR3 coding sequence is TGTGCCAGCAGCCCCGGGACTAGCGGGAGGATAGATACGCAGTATTTT.

This clone turned up a few times. The chain is built from TRBV1 and TRBJ2-1. TRBV1 is flagged as a pseudogene. CDR3 length: 16 amino acids. CDR3: CASSQGGPRTYNEQFF. Written as DNA, the CDR3 is TGCGCCAGCAGCCAAGGGGGTCCGAGGACCTACAATGAGCAGTTCTTC.

This clone was recorded a few times. The chain has TRBV12-5 and TRBJ1-5; D may be TRBD1 (6 bases). The CDR3 is 16 amino acids. The V gene's germline CDR1 is LGHNT and CDR2 FRNRAP. In DNA, the CDR3 is TGTGCCAGCAACCTGGGGGCAGATCTTAGCAATCAGCCCCAGCATTTT. As protein: CASNLGADLSNQPQHF.

The V and J genes are TRBV18 and TRBJ2-7, with 7 nucleotides matching TRBD1. V shed 3 bases, J shed 2 bases, and the junction held 1 base outside the gene matches. CDR1 is KGHSH and CDR2 is LQKENI in the germline V gene. This CDR3 is built from 13 residues. The CDR3 loop reads CASSPTGAYEQYF. CDR3 DNA sequence: TGTGCCAGCTCACCTACAGGGGCCTACGAGCAGTACTTC. Based on the CDR3 plus reference TRBV18 and TRBJ2-7, the full variable domain is NAGVMQNPRHLVRRRGQEARLRCSPMKGHSHVYWYRQLPEEGLKFMVYLQKENIIDESGMPKERFSAEFPKEGPSILRIQQVVRGDSAAYFCASSPTGAYEQYFGPGTRLTVT.

CDR3 loop: CASSLAVATNEKLFF. CDR3 DNA: TGCGCCAGCAGCTTGGCCGTTGCAACTAATGAAAAACTGTTTTTT. The chain uses TRBV5-1 and TRBJ1-4, with unresolved D. The CDR3 has 15 amino acids. The germline V gene has CDR1 SGHRS and CDR2 YFSETQ. The V and J ends lost 0 bases and 0 bases respectively, with 6 bases between them.

The chain carries TRBV10-2 and TRBJ2-3; D is possibly TRBD2 (6 bases). Germline CDR1 reads WSHSY; CDR2 reads SAAADI. The CDR3 spans 17 residues. The germline V and J ends were trimmed by 6 bases and 1 base, with 20 bases remaining between them. The CDR3 region is CASRRRGQSVGTDTQYF. The CDR3 DNA sequence: TGCGCCAGCAGGAGGAGGGGCCAATCTGTCGGCACAGATACGCAGTATTTT.

This clone was counted between two and nine times. This chain joins TRBV6-7 and TRBJ1-2; TRBD1 matches 7 bases. TRBV6-7 is an open reading frame whose function is uncertain. The V segment lost 5 bases and the J segment 3 bases; nucleotides outside the gene matches: 9. The CDR3 length is 15 residues. The CDR3 loop is CASSLRDRADYGYTF. CDR3 DNA: TGTGCCAGCAGTCTCCGCGACAGGGCTGACTATGGCTACACCTTC.

This clone was seen only a few times. The chain recombines TRBV9 with TRBJ2-2; 7 bases line up with TRBD1. Germline CDR1 reads SGDLS; CDR2 reads YYNGEE. J gave up 1 base and V 4 bases, and 4 bases lay outside the gene matches. The length of the CDR3 is 15 residues. The CDR3, as DNA: TGTGCCAGCAGCCGAGGGGGCCGGAACACCGGGGAGCTGTTTTTT. As protein: CASSRGGRNTGELFF.

J is TRBJ2-3 and V is TRBV29-1; D is undetermined. CDR3 length: 16 residues. Trimming stripped 7 bases from V and 3 bases from J, with 23 bases between. Germline CDR1 and CDR2: SQVTM and ANQGSEA. The CDR3 is CSGVPDAVRSTDTQYF. DNA of the CDR3: TGCAGCGGGGTCCCCGACGCGGTCCGAAGTACAGATACGCAGTATTTT.

This clone appeared once. This chain links TRBV5-1 with TRBJ2-7; 9 positions agree with TRBD1. The CDR3 totals 15 residues. Losses at the gene ends were 2 bases for V and 5 bases for J; bases not matched to a gene: 8. Germline loops: CDR1 SGHRS, CDR2 YFSETQ. CDR3 DNA sequence: TGCGCCAGCAGCTTTTCGGGACAGGGCCCAGACGAGCAGTACTTC. It is translated as CASSFSGQGPDEQYF.

There are a few counts of this clone. V gene TRBV5-1 combines with J gene TRBJ2-2, with D perhaps TRBD1 or TRBD2 (5 bases each). The CDR3 has 15 amino acids. Per germline, CDR1 SGHRS and CDR2 YFSETQ. Trimming removed 1 base from V and 7 bases from J, with 14 bases in between. The CDR3 protein is CASSLYQGDLGELFF. CDR3 nucleotide sequence: TGCGCCAGCAGCTTGTATCAGGGAGACCTCGGGGAGCTGTTTTTT.

This clone was recorded a few times. The chain links TRBV4-1 to TRBJ2-7; 8 bases are shared with TRBD1. CDR3 size: 16 residues. V gave up 0 bases and J gave up 3 bases; unmatched junction bases: 7. Germline CDR1 reads MGHRA; CDR2 reads YSYEKL. The CDR3 bases are TGCGCCAGCAGCCAAGAGTGGACAGGGACGAACTACGAGCAGTACTTC. Translated, it gives CASSQEWTGTNYEQYF.

The chain joins TRBV25-1 to TRBJ2-1, with D perhaps TRBD2 (6 bases). V lost 2 bases and J 7 bases, leaving 9 bases between the germline ends. The CDR3 is 13 amino acids. From germline, CDR1 is MGHDK and CDR2 SYGVNS. The CDR3 protein is CASSEPGLNEQFF. Here the CDR3 DNA reads TGTGCCAGCAGTGAACCCGGACTAAATGAGCAGTTCTTC.

The chain is built from TRBV28 and TRBJ1-5; D remains ambiguous. This CDR3 contains 12 residues. Germline values: CDR1 MDHEN, CDR2 SYDVKM. With 8 bases removed from V and 0 bases from J, the gap between germline ends came to 5 bases. The CDR3 DNA reads as TGTGCCAGCGAGTATAGCAATCAGCCCCAGCATTTT. Encoded protein: CASEYSNQPQHF.